This T cell receptor (beta chain) was found in a study of T cell clonality in common variable immunodeficiency. Study-wide results and limits: Common variable immunodeficiency TCR beta sequences reportedly had fewer deletions and N-nucleotide insertions. Compared with healthy controls, CVID subjects showed increased TCRbeta clonality, mostly in about a third.

There are 17 residues in the CDR3. Germline trimming cut 1 base from V and 1 base from J; bases unmatched to any gene: 6. Germline assignment: CDR1 SGHVS and CDR2 FQNEAQ. Some clones are missing from TCRdb's copy, which holds only in-frame ones; the method was immunoSEQ multiplex PCR. This sample includes about 42,000 clones with no singletons; its ten biggest clones take up 5% to 6.5%. This clone turned up a few times. Its antigen is unknown. Coverage ceases 3 residues before the CDR3 finishes, and the germline J gene fills in the end. The sequencing input was peripheral blood mononuclear cells. The sequence was collected from a human donor with common variable immunodeficiency. The V gene is TRBV7-8, the J gene TRBJ2-4, with 8 bases fitting TRBD1. CDR3 sequence reads: CASSLGTGYLAKNIQYF. The covered CDR3 bases are TGTGCCAGCAGCTTAGGGACAGGGTATTTGGCCAAAAACATT.